This TCR beta chain was found in a study of cytomegalovirus exposure and HLA in healthy donors. General observations from the study: Most TCR beta V segments were productive about 87% or about 30% of the time in an earlier analysis. According to a later analysis, donors in an Asian-associated ancestry cluster reportedly had fewer N-insertions than the roughly 670-donor mean. Among the CMV-associated chains, three were confirmed in vitro as specific for CMV antigens.

Primers included in the PCR were 60 Vbeta and 13 Jbeta primers. The method was immunoSEQ multiplex PCR; TCRdb's version includes in-frame clones alone and lacks a portion of them. The sample lists tens of thousands of clones, under 80% occurring once. Though nominally healthy at sampling, donors likely had unrecorded immune exposures. This clone was picked up a small number of times. Its antigen is not known. Germline lookup yields CDR1 MGHRA and CDR2 YSYEKL. The junction had 2 bases not matched to a gene; V was cut back by 2 bases and J by 6 bases. The CDR3 is 13 residues long. The chain employs TRBV4-1 and TRBJ2-7; 9 nucleotides line up with TRBD1. The sequence was obtained from a man younger than 30 in good health and CMV-seropositive. The specimen sequenced was PBMCs. CDR3 in DNA: TGCGCCAGCAGCCAACCACAGGGGGCCGAGCAGTACTTC. This encodes CASSQPQGAEQYF.